Presented here are 15 T cell receptor beta chains from one specimen sequenced in a study of shared clonotypes between healthy human individuals. Naive CD8 isolation took CD45RO-negative cells positively selected for CCR7 and excluded terminally differentiated effector memory CD45RA+ cells. Clones were read by immunoSEQ multiplex PCR, and TCRdb kept only the in-frame ones, dropping some. Of about 2.2 million clones in the sample, around 93% were seen once. The sample taken for sequencing was naive CD8+ T cells from PBMCs. These receptors originate from a man between 18 and 35 years old in good health. Some clones in this sample may be carry-over from other donors' samples.

V and J are TRBV7-2 and TRBJ1-2; 7 bases agree with TRBD1. The CDR3 extends over 19 amino acids. CDR1 and CDR2 from the germline V gene are SGHTA and FQGNSA. J gave up 7 bases and V 2 bases, and 22 bases lay outside the gene matches. In DNA, the CDR3 is TGTGCCAGCAGCTTATATTCTGGGGATGGGGCGACAGGGCTCGGTGGCTACACCTTC. Translating it yields CASSLYSGDGATGLGGYTF.

Notes on this clone: A far larger clone is only one base removed, so a read error is likely. Other DNA sequences in this specimen translate into the identical CDR3. This chain connects TRBV7-9 to TRBJ2-3; the D is unclear. The CDR3 is made up of 12 amino acids. V shed 1 base and J shed 4 bases, with 3 bases lying between them. Germline CDR1 reads SEHNR; CDR2 reads FQNEAQ (reference sequence). The CDR3 loop reads CASSLVADTQYF. For the CDR3, the DNA is TGTGCCAGCAGCTTAGTGGCAGATACGCAGTATTTT.

This chain's CDR3 is CASSLALPGAHGFGELFF. The DNA of the CDR3 is TGCGCCAGCAGCTTGGCGTTACCGGGGGCGCATGGGTTCGGGGAGCTGTTTTTT. This chain links TRBV5-1 with TRBJ2-2; the D call may be TRBD1 or TRBD2 (6 bases each). The CDR3 length is 18 residues. CDR1 SGHRS and CDR2 YFSETQ come from the germline V gene. V was cut by 0 bases and J by 7 bases, with 22 bases left in between.

The rearrangement uses TRBV7-2 and TRBJ1-2, with TRBD1 matching over 7 bases. The J segment lost 4 bases and the V segment lost 2 bases, leaving 4 bases of the junction unmatched. The germline CDR1 and CDR2 sequences are SGHTA and FQGNSA. CDR3 length: 14 residues. The CDR3 DNA reads as TGTGCCAGCAGCTTAACAGGGGTGGTCTATGGCTACACCTTC. This sequence encodes CASSLTGVVYGYTF.

Remarks on this clone: The sample holds other DNA sequences that translate to the same CDR3. The rearrangement joins TRBV30 to TRBJ2-7; TRBD2 is a possible D gene (5 bases). Germline lookup yields CDR1 GTSNPN and CDR2 SVGIG (reference sequence). Trimming removed 0 bases from V and 1 base from J, with 7 bases in between. This CDR3 spans 13 amino acids. Here the CDR3 reads CAWSVRGSYEQYF. The CDR3 DNA reads as TGTGCCTGGAGTGTACGGGGTTCCTACGAGCAGTACTTC.

The chain carries TRBV18 and TRBJ2-7; either TRBD1 or TRBD2 may fit D (5 bases each). The ends were cut back, 3 bases at V and 0 bases at J, with 9 bases in the middle. Germline values: CDR1 KGHSH, CDR2 LQKENI. There are 14 residues in the CDR3. The CDR3: CASSPRDPSYEQYF. In DNA form, the CDR3 reads TGTGCCAGCTCACCCCGGGACCCCTCCTACGAGCAGTACTTC.

This chain uses TRBV19 with TRBJ1-1; D is undetermined. The CDR3 is 17 amino acids. The germline V gene encodes CDR1 LNHDA and CDR2 SQIVND (reference sequence). Trimming pared 2 bases from V and 3 bases from J, leaving 19 bases between. The CDR3 nucleotides read TGTGCCAGTAGTATATTCATCCCGGGAGACCTATACACTGAAGCTTTCTTT. Encoded protein: CASSIFIPGDLYTEAFF. Combining the CDR3 with reference TRBV19 and TRBJ1-1 gives the whole variable domain DGGITQSPKYLFRKEGQNVTLSCEQNLNHDAMYWYRQDPGQGLRLIYYSQIVNDFQKGDIAEGYSVSREKKESFPLTVTSAQKNPTAFYLCASSIFIPGDLYTEAFFGQGTRLTVV.

The J gene is TRBJ2-7, the V gene TRBV29-1, with 9 bases identical to TRBD1. The trim removed 7 bases at V and 1 base at J, leaving 5 bases unmatched. The CDR3 is made up of 13 amino acids. Germline V gene data show CDR1 as SQVTM and CDR2 as ANQGSEA. In DNA, the CDR3 is TGCAGCGCCGAGGGACAGGGTTCCTACGAGCAGTACTTC. As protein: CSAEGQGSYEQYF.

A word on this clone: Other DNA sequences of this sample code for an identical CDR3. The chain joins TRBV7-6 to TRBJ2-1; D remains ambiguous. CDR1 is SGHVS, CDR2 FNYEAQ, per germline. The CDR3 is 11 amino acids. Trimming stripped 1 base from V and 9 bases from J, with 4 bases between. CDR3 in DNA: TGTGCCAGCAGCTTAGGAGGTGAGCAGTTCTTC. Translation gives CASSLGGEQFF.

This rearrangement joins TRBV13 to TRBJ2-3, with D unclear. The CDR3 loop spans 15 amino acids. Trimming pared 2 bases from V and 4 bases from J, leaving 13 bases between. Per the germline V gene, CDR1 is PRHDT and CDR2 is FYEKMQ (reference sequence). CDR3 DNA: TGTGCCAGCAGCTTACTGGTCGTGGTTGCAGATACGCAGTATTTT. It yields the protein CASSLLVVVADTQYF.

This clone was counted a single time. The V gene is TRBV5-4, the J gene TRBJ1-2, with 7 bases identical to TRBD1. Germline CDR1 is SGHNT and CDR2 is YYREEE (reference sequence). The CDR3 loop spans 14 amino acids. J was trimmed by 0 bases and V by 3 bases; bases with no gene match: 2. In DNA form, the CDR3 reads TGTGCCAGCAGCTCAGGGGGGGCTAACTATGGCTACACCTTC. Amino acid sequence: CASSSGGANYGYTF.

A word on this clone: Other nucleotide sequences in the sample specify the same CDR3. This chain connects TRBV19 to TRBJ2-7, with TRBD2 matching 8 bases. The CDR3 length is 13 residues. CDR1 is LNHDA and CDR2 is SQIVND in the germline V gene (reference sequence). V shed 3 bases and J 2 bases; nucleotides not matched to a gene: 0. The chain's CDR3 is CASSMGLAYEQYF. The CDR3 DNA reads as TGTGCCAGTAGTATGGGACTAGCCTACGAGCAGTACTTC.

This rearrangement joins TRBV27 to TRBJ2-2; 8 nucleotides match TRBD2. The CDR3 spans 16 residues. CDR1 is MNHEY and CDR2 is SMNVEV in the germline V gene (reference sequence). V dropped 6 bases and J dropped 1; count of bases not matched to a gene: 7. The CDR3 protein is CASRPPGLGNTGELFF. The CDR3 bases are TGTGCCAGCAGACCCCCGGGACTAGGGAACACCGGGGAGCTGTTTTTT.

The table lists this clone with a count of one. The chain employs TRBV19 and TRBJ2-2; TRBD1 agrees at 7 bases. This CDR3 region has 16 residues. J was trimmed by 4 bases and V by 5 bases; bases with no gene match: 10. Looked up from germline, CDR1 is LNHDA and CDR2 is SQIVND (reference sequence). The CDR3 sequence is CASSLTGFLGTGELFF. In DNA, the CDR3 is TGTGCCAGTAGTTTGACAGGGTTTTTGGGCACCGGGGAGCTGTTTTTT.

DNA for the CDR3: TGCGCCAGCAGCCAAGTACGCAACAGTGTCTATGGCTACACCTTC. Its translation: CASSQVRNSVYGYTF. This chain links TRBV4-3 with TRBJ1-2; D is uncertain. Between the trimmed V and J ends, which lost 1 base and 4 bases, there was a span of 13 bases. CDR1 and CDR2 from the germline V gene are LGHNA and YSLEER. The CDR3 extends over 15 amino acids.